Below are 14 T cell receptor beta chains sequenced from a single sample in a study of cytomegalovirus exposure and HLA in healthy donors (dated by TCRdb to about 2017). The library relied on the immunoSEQ multiplex PCR assay. The multiplex PCR relied on a mix of 60 forward primers for TCR Vbeta segments and 13 reverse primers for TCR Jbeta segments. TCRdb stores this immuneACCESS table with in-frame sequences only. Part of the clones is absent; in the studies checked, under half of the shortfall reflects unresolved V genes, and no reason is known for the rest. Within this sample are 60,000 to 75,000 clones, with under 85% of them counted one time only. The ten largest account for roughly 3% of the sample. Input material: PBMCs. The receptors derive from a woman aged 25 to 39 in good health and CMV-seronegative.

The sample holds one count of this clone. V usage is TRBV28 and J usage is TRBJ1-6; weak D call: TRBD1 (5 bases). CDR1 is MDHEN and CDR2 is SYDVKM in the germline V gene. The CDR3 is 14 residues long. Trimming shortened V by 4 bases and J by 8 bases, and 12 bases separated the two germline ends. The CDR3 DNA reads as TGTGCCAGCAGTTCCGACAGAATGTATTCACCCCTCCACTTT. It specifies CASSSDRMYSPLHF.

A few counts support this clone. The CDR3 is CASSDPHNYRAGAFF. The CDR3 nucleotides are TGTGCCAGCAGTGACCCGCATAATTACAGGGCTGGAGCTTTCTTT. This rearrangement joins TRBV6-1 to TRBJ1-1; D might be TRBD1 (6 bases). V was trimmed by 3 bases and J by 10 bases, leaving 21 bases between them. The germline V gene has CDR1 MNHNS and CDR2 SASEGT. CDR3 length equals 15 residues.

Regarding this clone: A read error may account for a junction end that differs from germline. The CDR3: CVSTPVGTDTQYF. In DNA form, the CDR3 reads TGTGTCAGCACCCCGGTGGGCACAGATACGCAGTATTTT. The genes are TRBV25-1 and TRBJ2-3, with D unresolved. Germline V gives CDR1 MGHDK, CDR2 SYGVNS. This CDR3 is built from 13 residues.

The chain is built from TRBV11-3 and TRBJ2-3, with 7 bases identical to TRBD1. The J segment lost 3 bases and the V segment lost 3 bases, leaving 9 bases of the junction unmatched. In germline, CDR1 is SGHNT, CDR2 YENEEA. The CDR3 consists of 16 residues. CDR3 region: CASSLGLKTGTDTQYF. The CDR3, as DNA: TGTGCCAGCAGCTTGGGGCTCAAGACAGGGACAGATACGCAGTATTTT.

This sequence joins TRBV7-2 and TRBJ2-5; possible D gene TRBD1, 8 bases. CDR1 is SGHTA, CDR2 FQGNSA, per germline. The CDR3 loop spans 15 amino acids. Trimming removed 1 base at V and 4 bases at J, with 13 bases between. CDR3 loop: CASSLDRGGRETQYF. CDR3 coding DNA: TGTGCCAGCAGCTTAGACAGGGGGGGGCGAGAGACCCAGTACTTC.

As to this clone: One end of the junction does not line up with germline, which may come from a read error. This sequence joins TRBV7-9 and TRBJ1-2; maybe TRBD1 (5 bases). CDR1 and CDR2 (germline): SEHNR, FQNEAQ (reference sequence). The CDR3 loop spans 16 amino acids. CDR3 DNA: TGTTCCAGCAGCTTATGGACCCCCGGGGGGAACTATGGCTACACCTTC. Protein sequence: CSSSLWTPGGNYGYTF.

CDR3 residues: CASSQAAGREGRNEQFF. CDR3 nucleotides: TGTGCCAGCAGCCAAGCCGCCGGGCGGGAGGGCCGGAATGAGCAGTTCTTC. This chain uses TRBV14 with TRBJ2-1, with 9 positions matching TRBD2. This CDR3 comprises 17 residues. Unmatched junction bases numbered 11, after V lost 1 base and J lost 7 bases. CDR1 is SGHDN and CDR2 is FVKESK in the germline V gene.

This rearrangement joins TRBV6-6 to TRBJ1-6, with D possibly TRBD1 on 5 matching bases. Trimming pared 2 bases from V and 10 bases from J, leaving 15 bases between. Germline assignment: CDR1 MNHNY and CDR2 SVGAGI (reference sequence). The CDR3 has 15 residues. The CDR3, as DNA: TGTGCCAGCAGTTACGAGGGTGGGAGGGGCTCACCCCTCCACTTT. Translating gives CASSYEGGRGSPLHF.

The chain has TRBV18 and TRBJ2-5; D remains ambiguous. The CDR3 spans 12 residues. Germline lookup yields CDR1 KGHSH and CDR2 LQKENI. Trimming took off 1 base at V and 5 bases at J, with 5 bases between the two ends. DNA for the CDR3: TGTGCCAGCTCACCACTCGGGGAGACCCAGTACTTC. Its translation is CASSPLGETQYF.

The V call is TRBV19, the J call TRBJ2-1; D might be TRBD2 (6 bases). Trimming left V 5 bases short and J 2 bases short, with 16 bases between. CDR1 is LNHDA, CDR2 SQIVND, per germline (reference sequence). This CDR3 spans 16 amino acids. CDR3 protein: CASSRRAGATYNEQFF. For the CDR3, the DNA is TGTGCCAGTAGTCGAAGAGCGGGTGCTACCTACAATGAGCAGTTCTTC.

The rearrangement joins TRBV6-1 to TRBJ1-1, with D perhaps matching TRBD1 (5 bases). V dropped 0 bases and J dropped 7 bases, with 12 bases sitting between them. The CDR3 consists of 14 residues. From germline, CDR1 is MNHNS and CDR2 SASEGT. DNA of the CDR3: TGTGCCAGCAGTGAAGCTAGCTACGGGGGTGAAGCTTTCTTT. Translating it yields CASSEASYGGEAFF.

This rearrangement joins TRBV7-3 to TRBJ2-3, with D possibly TRBD2 on 5 matching bases. The CDR3 spans 15 residues. Germline V CDR1 and CDR2: SGHTA, FQGTGA. V lost 2 bases and J lost 7, with 16 bases in between. The CDR3 loop reads CASSLAGEGINTQYF. For the CDR3, the DNA is TGTGCCAGCAGCTTAGCGGGCGAGGGTATAAATACGCAGTATTTT. The variable domain in full, with the rest retrieved from reference TRBV7-3 and TRBJ2-3, is GAGVSQTPSNKVTEKGKYVELRCDPISGHTALYWYRQSLGQGPEFLIYFQGTGAADDSGLPNDRFFAVRPEGSVSTLKIQRTERGDSAVYLCASSLAGEGINTQYFGPGTRLTVL.

This chain uses TRBV14 with TRBJ1-3; no reliable D call. The CDR3 covers 16 residues. The V gene lost 0 bases and the J gene lost 0 bases, with 9 bases spanning the gap. CDR1 is SGHDN and CDR2 is FVKESK in the germline V gene. The CDR3 DNA follows: TGTGCCAGCAGCCAAGATTTGGGCAGCTCTGGAAACACCATATATTTT. Protein: CASSQDLGSSGNTIYF.

The CDR3 bases are TGTGCCTGGCGGGGGACGCCTGCCTACGAGCAGTACTTC. It yields the protein CAWRGTPAYEQYF. V and J are TRBV30 and TRBJ2-7; possible D gene TRBD2, 6 bases. Trimming took 5 bases from V and 2 from J, leaving 13 bases between them. Germline CDR1 and CDR2: GTSNPN and SVGIG (reference sequence). The CDR3 sequence is 13 residues long.